These 31 T cell receptor beta chains share one sample of origin, sequenced in a study of radiation and T cells in renal cell carcinoma. Time point: blood 2 weeks post-SBRT. Indicated treatment: 15 Gy SBRT to primary tumor, nephrectomy 4 weeks later. Assay: immunoSEQ multiplex PCR; the TCRdb copy retains only in-frame clones and omits some. The data show 150,000 to 180,000 clones, approximately 90% seen once. Sequencing was performed on blood, taken from a patient whose treatment included radiotherapy and nephrectomy. All receptors derive from a woman aged 45-65 years with renal cell carcinoma.

The CDR3 DNA reads TGTGCCAGCAGGTCGGACAGGGGGAATCAGCCCCAGCATTTT. Amino acid sequence: CASRSDRGNQPQHF. The J gene is TRBJ1-5, the V gene TRBV6-5, with 10 bases lining up with TRBD1. The CDR3 length is 14 residues. Germline V lookup: CDR1 MNHEY, CDR2 SVGAGI. Trimming cost V 6 bases and J 4 bases; bases outside gene matches: 3.

The chain employs TRBV10-3 and TRBJ1-3; D is uncertain. V lost 3 bases to trimming and J lost 0 bases, with 9 bases between them. Germline CDR1 reads ENHRY; CDR2 reads SYGVKD. The length of the CDR3 is 15 residues. CDR3 loop: CAISEGGSSGNTIYF. CDR3 coding DNA: TGTGCCATCAGTGAAGGCGGCAGCTCTGGAAACACCATATATTTT.

This chain joins TRBV4-2 and TRBJ2-5; 8 bases agree with TRBD2. The V and J ends lost 3 bases and 4 bases, in that order; junction bases with no gene match: 7. The CDR3 contains 15 residues. Germline loops: CDR1 LGHNA, CDR2 YNFKEQ. The CDR3 DNA is TGTGCCAGCAGCCATAATATCGGGGGGGGAGAGACCCAGTACTTC. Translated: CASSHNIGGGETQYF.

The CDR3 region is CAGEGRIQETQYF. The DNA for the CDR3 is TGTGCCGGCGAAGGAAGAATTCAAGAGACCCAGTACTTC. This rearrangement joins TRBV2 to TRBJ2-5; no firm D call. The CDR3 extends over 13 amino acids. Trimming took 11 bases from V and 2 from J, leaving 15 bases between them. CDR1 is SNHLY, CDR2 FYNNEI, per germline.

The chain couples TRBV5-6 to TRBJ1-6; D possibly corresponds to TRBD1 (5 bases). Trimming pared 5 bases from V and 9 bases from J, leaving 18 bases between. The CDR3 totals 15 residues. Per the germline V gene, CDR1 is SGHDT and CDR2 is YYEEEE. The CDR3 sequence is CASSSRDGRFSPLHF. CDR3 sequence (DNA): TGTGCCAGCAGTTCGCGGGACGGGAGGTTTTCACCCCTCCACTTT. Based on the CDR3 plus reference TRBV5-6 and TRBJ1-6, the full variable domain is DAGVTQSPTHLIKTRGQQVTLRCSPKSGHDTVSWYQQALGQGPQFIFQYYEEEERQRGNFPDRFSGHQFPNYSSELNVNALLLGDSALYLCASSSRDGRFSPLHFGNGTRLTVT.

This clone was detected once. This chain joins TRBV5-1 and TRBJ1-6; possibly TRBD1 for D (6 bases). CDR1 SGHRS and CDR2 YFSETQ come from the germline V gene. Trimming took off 0 bases at V and 10 bases at J, with 17 bases between the two ends. CDR3 length: 16 amino acids. The CDR3 region is CASSLEGDGGTSPLHF. CDR3 nucleotide sequence: TGCGCCAGCAGCTTGGAGGGGGATGGGGGCACATCACCCCTCCACTTT.

Details on this clone: A read error may produce the germline difference seen at one junction end. This chain links TRBV10-3 with TRBJ2-7; 9 positions agree with TRBD2. CDR1 is ENHRY and CDR2 is SYGVKD in the germline V gene. This CDR3 has 16 residues. For the CDR3, the DNA is TGTGCCATCAGTAAGTCTACCGCGGGGGGGCCGGAGGAGCAGTACTTC. Protein: CAISKSTAGGPEEQYF.

The J gene is TRBJ1-3, the V gene TRBV7-2; no clear D gene. The V end was cut by 5 bases, the J end by 0 bases, with 11 bases between. The CDR3 has 15 amino acids. CDR1 is SGHTA, CDR2 FQGNSA, per germline. CDR3 in amino acids: CASSLFSSSGNTIYF. The CDR3 nucleotides are TGTGCCAGCAGCCTATTTAGCAGCTCTGGAAACACCATATATTTT.

The V call is TRBV10-1, the J call TRBJ1-5, with D uncertain. CDR3 size: 12 residues. From germline, CDR1 is WNHNN and CDR2 SYGVQD (reference sequence). V was trimmed by 2 bases and J by 2 bases, leaving 1 base between them. CDR3 coding DNA: TGCGCCAGCAGTGAGGGCAATCAGCCCCAGCATTTT. Protein sequence: CASSEGNQPQHF.

The V gene is TRBV5-3, the J gene TRBJ2-1, with 8 bases aligning to TRBD2. TRBV5-3 is given ORF status, its function remaining uncertain. This CDR3 is built from 16 residues. V shed 4 bases and J 3 bases; nucleotides not matched to a gene: 9. DNA of the CDR3: TGTGCCAGAAGCCCCGGGACTAGTTGCGACTACAATGAGCAGTTCTTC. Protein sequence: CARSPGTSCDYNEQFF.

The J gene is TRBJ1-4, the V gene TRBV7-9, with 9 bases lining up with TRBD1. The CDR3 loop spans 15 amino acids. CDR1 and CDR2 (germline): SEHNR, FQNEAQ (reference sequence). V gave up 3 bases and J gave up 10 bases; unmatched junction bases: 9. CDR3 in DNA: TGTGCCAGCAGCTTGGAGGACAGGGGTTCCGGAAAACTGTTTTTT. Translation gives CASSLEDRGSGKLFF.

The chain joins TRBV18 to TRBJ1-6; 7 nucleotides align to TRBD1. CDR1 and CDR2 from the germline V gene are KGHSH and LQKENI. The CDR3 covers 15 residues. Trimming removed 3 bases from V and 8 bases from J; junction bases left unmatched: 7. The CDR3 sequence is CASSPIRDRDSPLHF. CDR3 in DNA: TGTGCCAGCTCACCCATCCGGGACAGAGATTCACCCCTCCACTTT.

The chain employs TRBV19 and TRBJ1-5; D not certain. Trimming left V 5 bases short and J 6 bases short, with 17 bases between. The germline V gene encodes CDR1 LNHDA and CDR2 SQIVND (reference sequence). This CDR3 contains 15 residues. This chain's CDR3 is CASSPFGGHVQPQHF. DNA of the CDR3: TGTGCCAGTAGTCCATTTGGCGGTCACGTTCAGCCCCAGCATTTT.

The CDR3 sequence: CASSPGLYGYTF. CDR3 DNA sequence: TGTGCCAGCAGCCCGGGACTCTATGGCTACACCTTC. The V and J genes are TRBV5-4 and TRBJ1-2; D perhaps matches TRBD1 (5 bases). Per germline, CDR1 SGHNT and CDR2 YYREEE (reference sequence). CDR3 length: 12 amino acids. V was shortened by 4 bases and J by 4 bases, with 8 bases between the two germline ends.

About this clone: Within the sample, other DNA sequences also encode this same CDR3. The V call is TRBV6-5, the J call TRBJ1-1, with TRBD1 identical over 8 bases. This CDR3 contains 15 residues. V lost 5 bases, J lost 2 bases, and 7 bases stayed unmatched. The germline V gene has CDR1 MNHEY and CDR2 SVGAGI. The chain's CDR3 is CASSTLDRGNTEAFF. DNA of the CDR3: TGTGCCAGCAGTACGCTAGACAGGGGAAACACTGAAGCTTTCTTT.

This clone showed up just a few times. The rearrangement joins TRBV2 to TRBJ2-1; the D gene is possibly TRBD1 (6 bases). This CDR3 has 14 amino acids. Germline V gene sequence: CDR1 SNHLY, CDR2 FYNNEI. Deletions cut 8 bases from V and 6 bases from J, with 17 bases between. The CDR3 spells CASGGHQPGNEQFF. As DNA, the CDR3 is TGTGCCAGCGGGGGACACCAGCCAGGCAATGAGCAGTTCTTC.

V is TRBV5-4 and J is TRBJ1-2; the D is unclear. In germline, CDR1 is SGHNT, CDR2 YYREEE (reference sequence). V lost 0 bases to trimming and J lost 2 bases, with 14 bases between them. The CDR3 spans 16 residues. CDR3 residues: CASSLERVSSNYGYTF. The CDR3 DNA reads TGTGCCAGCAGCTTGGAACGGGTCAGTTCGAACTATGGCTACACCTTC.

This clone was counted between two and nine times. The chain combines TRBV27 with TRBJ2-1, with 7 bases that match TRBD2. The CDR3 loop spans 15 amino acids. Germline V gene lookup returns CDR1 MNHEY and CDR2 SMNVEV (reference sequence). Trimming took 3 bases from V and 1 from J; bases not matched to a gene: 3. CDR3 sequence (DNA): TGTGCCAGCAGTTTTGTGGGGGGGTCCTACAATGAGCAGTTCTTC. It codes for CASSFVGGSYNEQFF.

The rearrangement links TRBV4-1 to TRBJ2-1; 7 bases fit TRBD1. J lost 2 bases, V lost 6 bases, and 1 base had no gene match. This CDR3 has 13 residues. Germline loops: CDR1 MGHRA, CDR2 YSYEKL. The CDR3 bases are TGCGCCAGCAGAGGGACAGCCTACAATGAGCAGTTCTTC. It specifies CASRGTAYNEQFF.

This chain links TRBV2 with TRBJ1-6, with D possibly matching TRBD1 (6 bases). CDR1 is SNHLY and CDR2 is FYNNEI in the germline V gene. The CDR3 length is 15 residues. Trimming left V 3 bases short and J 3 bases short, with 9 bases between. CDR3 residues: CASSDQGHYNSPLHF. In nucleotides, the CDR3 is TGTGCCAGCAGTGACCAGGGACACTATAATTCACCCCTCCACTTT.

The V gene is TRBV7-9, the J gene TRBJ2-7; a possible D gene is TRBD2 (6 bases). V lost 0 bases, J lost 13 bases, and 16 bases lay in between. This CDR3 is built from 13 residues. Germline CDR1 and CDR2: SEHNR and FQNEAQ (reference sequence). In nucleotides, the CDR3 is TGTGCCAGCAGCTTAGCGTCTGGGACTCGCCCCTACTTC. The encoded protein is CASSLASGTRPYF. The whole variable domain, filled in from reference TRBV7-9 and TRBJ2-7, reads DTGVSQNPRHKITKRGQNVTFRCDPISEHNRLYWYRQTLGQGPEFLTYFQNEAQLEKSRLLSDRFSAERPKGSFSTLEIQRTEQGDSAMYLCASSLASGTRPYFGPGTRLTVT.

The chain joins TRBV28 to TRBJ1-4, with TRBD1 as a possible D gene (5 bases). The CDR3 covers 14 residues. Trimming stripped 4 bases from V and 8 bases from J, with 14 bases between. Germline V gene lookup returns CDR1 MDHEN and CDR2 SYDVKM. In DNA form, the CDR3 reads TGTGCCAGCAGTTCCGGACTGCCAGGGGAAAAACTGTTTTTT. Protein product: CASSSGLPGEKLFF.

The CDR3 sequence is CASSLMGTSTQYF. The CDR3 nucleotides are TGCGCCAGCAGCTTGATGGGGACAAGTACGCAGTATTTT. The gene calls are TRBV5-1 and TRBJ2-3; tentative D call: TRBD1 (6 bases). V was shortened by 1 base and J by 8 bases, with 11 bases between the two germline ends. Germline lookup yields CDR1 SGHRS and CDR2 YFSETQ. This CDR3 is built from 13 residues.

The CDR3 sequence is CASRRLAGDQETQYF. DNA for the CDR3: TGTGCCAGCAGGCGTCTAGCGGGGGACCAAGAGACCCAGTACTTC. The chain uses TRBV7-2 and TRBJ2-5; TRBD2 matches at 10 bases. Germline CDR1 SGHTA, CDR2 FQGNSA. The CDR3 sequence is 15 residues long. Trimming cost V 6 bases and J 0 bases; bases outside gene matches: 4.

Here the CDR3 DNA reads TGCGCCAGCAGCCAAGACCCCCAGGAGAACACCGGGGAGCTGTTTTTT. Translated: CASSQDPQENTGELFF. The chain carries TRBV4-1 and TRBJ2-2; no definite D call. This CDR3 is 16 amino acids long. Trimming stripped 0 bases from V and 1 base from J, with 9 bases between. CDR1 and CDR2 from the germline V gene are MGHRA and YSYEKL.

The V gene is TRBV4-2, the J gene TRBJ2-7; D might be TRBD1 (6 bases). The CDR3 runs to 15 residues. V was trimmed by 2 bases and J by 7 bases, leaving 18 bases between them. The germline V gene has CDR1 LGHNA and CDR2 YNFKEQ. Here the CDR3 reads CASSQLTDSLQEQYF. As DNA, the CDR3 is TGTGCCAGCAGCCAATTAACGGACAGCCTGCAGGAGCAGTACTTC.

Points on this clone: The germline gene is not matched at one end of the junction; a read error may be the cause. The DNA of the CDR3 is TGCAGCGTAGTCAGGCTAGAAAACTATGGCTACGCCTTC. It encodes CSVVRLENYGYAF. This chain connects TRBV29-1 to TRBJ1-2; no reliable D call. The CDR3 consists of 13 residues. Germline V gene data show CDR1 as SQVTM and CDR2 as ANQGSEA.

J is TRBJ2-3 and V is TRBV11-2; no definite D call. This CDR3 is 12 amino acids long. Germline CDR1 SGHAT, CDR2 FQNNGV. V lost 7 bases, J lost 2 bases, and 7 bases lay in between. CDR3 in amino acids: CASTYPTDTQYF. As DNA, the CDR3 is TGTGCCAGCACCTATCCCACAGATACGCAGTATTTT.

The chain recombines TRBV15 with TRBJ2-7; the match to TRBD1 covers 9 bases. Germline trimming cut 0 bases from V and 6 bases from J; bases unmatched to any gene: 12. This CDR3 is built from 17 residues. Germline V CDR1 and CDR2: LNHNV, YYDKDF (reference sequence). The chain's CDR3 is CATSRDSLQGASIEQYF. Here the CDR3 DNA reads TGTGCCACCAGCAGAGATTCTTTACAGGGGGCTTCCATCGAGCAGTACTTC. Complete variable domain (other parts from reference TRBV15 and TRBJ2-7): DAMVIQNPRYQVTQFGKPVTLSCSQTLNHNVMYWYQQKSSQAPKLLFHYYDKDFNNEADTPDNFQSRRPNTSFCFLDIRSPGLGDTAMYLCATSRDSLQGASIEQYFGPGTRLTVT.

The chain has TRBV7-2 and TRBJ2-2; 14 positions match TRBD2. V dropped 4 bases and J dropped 5; count of bases not matched to a gene: 12. The CDR3 length is 19 residues. Germline values: CDR1 SGHTA, CDR2 FQGNSA. CDR3 loop: CASSSPKGLAGAGTGELFF. In nucleotides, the CDR3 is TGTGCCAGCAGCTCACCGAAGGGACTAGCGGGGGCCGGGACCGGGGAGCTGTTTTTT.

V usage is TRBV7-2 and J usage is TRBJ1-3; D not certain. Germline CDR1 and CDR2: SGHTA and FQGNSA. This CDR3 is built from 14 residues. V was clipped by 4 bases and J by 4 bases, with 11 bases between them. CDR3 sequence (DNA): TGTGCCAGCAGCTCGTCGACGGGAGGAAACACCATATATTTT. It codes for CASSSSTGGNTIYF.